The 10 T cell receptor beta chains reported below all come from one sample, sequenced in a study of blood T cell repertoires in COVID-19. Sequenced by immunoSEQ multiplex PCR; TCRdb stores in-frame clones only, minus some. The sample records a few hundred thousand clones, around 85% being singletons. What was sequenced was PBMCs or T cells enriched from blood (not recorded which). The receptor source for this set is a man under 40 who had recovered from COVID-19.

V is TRBV27 and J is TRBJ1-5; D is unresolved. Germline V lookup: CDR1 MNHEY, CDR2 SMNVEV (reference sequence). V was shortened by 5 bases and J by 0 bases, with 11 bases between the two germline ends. The CDR3 sequence is 15 residues long. The CDR3: CASSPVRLSNQPQHF. The CDR3 nucleotides are TGTGCCAGCAGTCCCGTGCGCCTTAGCAATCAGCCCCAGCATTTT.

This chain links TRBV18 with TRBJ1-2; 7 bases match TRBD1. V shed 3 bases and J 8 bases; nucleotides not matched to a gene: 15. Germline V gene lookup returns CDR1 KGHSH and CDR2 LQKENI. The CDR3 is 16 residues long. The CDR3 DNA reads as TGTGCCAGCTCACCGACCAGACAGGGAACGGGGGCCGGCTACACCTTC. Amino acids: CASSPTRQGTGAGYTF. Full variable domain (remainder filled in from reference TRBV18 and TRBJ1-2): NAGVMQNPRHLVRRRGQEARLRCSPMKGHSHVYWYRQLPEEGLKFMVYLQKENIIDESGMPKERFSAEFPKEGPSILRIQQVVRGDSAAYFCASSPTRQGTGAGYTFGSGTRLTVV.

The V gene is TRBV5-1, the J gene TRBJ1-1; 7 bases line up with TRBD1. After removal of 8 bases from V and 1 base from J, the junction contained 5 bases not matched to a gene. CDR3 length equals 13 residues. The germline V gene has CDR1 SGHRS and CDR2 YFSETQ. The CDR3 loop reads CASRQGPNTEAFF. The CDR3 DNA reads TGCGCCAGTCGACAGGGCCCGAACACTGAAGCTTTCTTT.

This clone was counted a single time. The V gene is TRBV19, the J gene TRBJ1-2, with no clear D. Germline V CDR1 and CDR2: LNHDA, SQIVND (reference sequence). This CDR3 spans 14 amino acids. The V end lost 4 bases, the J end lost 4 bases, and 13 bases lay between the germline ends. The CDR3, as DNA: TGTGCCAGTAGTACTCTTGACTACCTCTATGGCTACACCTTC. The encoded protein is CASSTLDYLYGYTF.

V gene TRBV4-3 combines with J gene TRBJ1-2, with D possibly TRBD1 on 5 matching bases. The CDR3 is made up of 16 amino acids. From germline, CDR1 is LGHNA and CDR2 YSLEER. Trimming took off 1 base at V and 7 bases at J, with 19 bases between the two ends. In DNA, the CDR3 is TGCGCCAGCAGCCAAGTCACCGGGCGGGGGACCCTTGGCTACACCTTC. This encodes CASSQVTGRGTLGYTF.

The chain uses TRBV6-5 and TRBJ2-3; D is perhaps TRBD2 (5 bases). Germline V gene data show CDR1 as MNHEY and CDR2 as SVGAGI. Trimming took 7 bases from V and 1 from J, leaving 12 bases between them. This CDR3 has 14 amino acids. CDR3 sequence reads: CASKEAWGTDTQYF. In nucleotides, the CDR3 is TGTGCCAGCAAGGAGGCGTGGGGCACAGATACGCAGTATTTT.

The CDR3 region has the DNA TGTGCCAGCAATAACAGGGGCCGGGGCTACACCTTC. Amino acid sequence: CASNNRGRGYTF. The chain joins TRBV2 to TRBJ1-2, with TRBD1 identical over 7 bases. V dropped 7 bases and J dropped 8; count of bases not matched to a gene: 7. There are 12 residues in the CDR3. Germline V gives CDR1 SNHLY, CDR2 FYNNEI.

Note on this clone: The CDR3 ends on some other residue instead of the conserved phenylalanine or tryptophan, so this is likely a read error. It is unclear where the CDR3 begins or ends on the DNA, so no DNA is shown, and the CDR3 is as TCRdb lists it. The V gene is TRBV7-9, the J gene TRBJ1-6. Germline lookup yields CDR1 SEHNR and CDR2 FQNEAQ (reference sequence). The CDR3 region is 11 residues in length, termini included. The CDR3 sequence is CASSSGGALLL.

The CDR3 DNA sequence: TGTGCCAGCAGTGATCAGGGACAGGGCTACGAGCAGTACTTC. Its protein product is CASSDQGQGYEQYF. The chain carries TRBV2 and TRBJ2-7; 9 nucleotides line up with TRBD1. J was trimmed by 3 bases and V by 3 bases; bases with no gene match: 3. Germline assignment: CDR1 SNHLY and CDR2 FYNNEI. This CDR3 is built from 14 residues.

V and J are TRBV6-1 and TRBJ1-6, with a possible D match to TRBD1 (5 bases). Germline lookup yields CDR1 MNHNS and CDR2 SASEGT. V was shortened by 2 bases and J by 8 bases, with 13 bases between the two germline ends. CDR3 size: 15 residues. CDR3 loop: CASSELGALDSPLHF. The CDR3 bases are TGTGCCAGCAGTGAACTTGGGGCGCTTGATTCACCCCTCCACTTT.